This TCR beta chain was captured by sequencing in a study of T cell responses to AZD1222 COVID-19 vaccine. Overall study results and limits: Just a handful of AZD1222 recipients tested seropositive at baseline.

The repertoire was sequenced with immunoSEQ multiplex PCR; TCRdb's copy has only in-frame clones and lacks some. Of 150,000 or so clones listed, 89% are singletons. A remark on this clone: Its antigen is as yet unknown.

The TCR comes from an adult in good health. Sequencing used peripheral blood, obtained on day 0 of AZD1222 vaccination.

The CDR3: CASSQDRVSTEAFF. CDR3 bases: TGTGCCAGCAGCCAAGATAGGGTATCTACTGAAGCTTTCTTT. The chain links TRBV4-2 to TRBJ1-1; D gene uncertain. Germline CDR1 and CDR2: LGHNA and YNFKEQ. CDR3 length: 14 residues. V gave up 0 bases and J gave up 5 bases, with 10 bases separating them.